The rows below give T cell receptor beta chains drawn from one sample of a study of blood T cell repertoires in COVID-19. Some clones are missing from TCRdb's copy, which holds only in-frame ones; the method was immunoSEQ multiplex PCR. The profile covers roughly 190,000 clones, with around 82% appearing a single time and more than 4.5% taken by the ten largest. Input material: PBMCs or T cells enriched from blood (not recorded which). The origin of the receptors is a woman aged 55 to 70 with acute COVID-19. The CDR3 runs from the conserved cysteine through the conserved F or W. The D gene is left open where the match is weak. Clone size, where shown, is once, few, many, or a class for clones that have expanded.

abundance,d_gene,j_gene,v_gene,CDR3aa,CDR3nt
NA,NA,TRBJ2-7,TRBV3-1/TRBV3-2,CASSQDLGTYEQYF,TGTGCCAGCAGCCAAGATCTAGGTACCTACGAGCAGTACTTC
NA,NA,TRBJ1-1,TRBV3-1/TRBV3-2,CASSPILGRSGEAFF,TGTGCCAGCAGCCCAATTTTAGGGAGGTCAGGTGAAGCTTTCTTT
NA,NA,TRBJ1-1,TRBV25-1,CASRGHTEAFF,TGTGCCAGCAGGGGGCACACTGAAGCTTTCTTT
NA,NA,TRBJ1-2,TRBV6-1,CASSDYGNRHGYTF,TGTGCCAGCAGTGATTACGGGAATAGGCATGGCTACACCTTC
NA,NA,TRBJ2-3,TRBV24-1,CATSDGGRYAQYF,TGTGCCACCAGTGATGGGGGGAGGTATGCGCAGTATTTT
NA,TRBD2,TRBJ2-3,TRBV18,CASSPPWLAATDTQYF,TGTGCCAGCTCACCACCGTGGCTAGCGGCTACAGATACGCAGTATTTT
NA,NA,TRBJ1-3,TRBV4-1,CASSQDATGSGNTIYF,TGCGCCAGCAGCCAAGACGCGACAGGTTCGGGAAACACCATATATTTT
NA,NA,TRBJ2-1,TRBV11-2,CASSLAGSINEQFF,TGTGCCAGCAGCTTAGCCGGGAGTATTAATGAGCAGTTCTTC
NA,NA,TRBJ1-5,TRBV29-1,CSVRDTSSNQPQHF,TGCAGCGTTCGGGACACCTCTAGCAATCAGCCCCAGCATTTT
NA,TRBD1,TRBJ2-2,TRBV5-6,CASSLRQGAFANTGELFF,TGTGCCAGCAGTCTCAGGCAGGGGGCTTTCGCGAACACCGGGGAGCTGTTTTTT
NA,TRBD1,TRBJ1-4,TRBV3-1/TRBV3-2,CASSLGQLIPRTVFF,TGTGCCAGCAGCCTGGGACAGCTGATCCCCCGCACGGTGTTTTTT
NA,NA,TRBJ2-7,TRBV18,CASSLQGSEQYF,TGTGCCAGCTCACTTCAGGGAAGCGAGCAGTACTTC
once,NA,TRBJ1-1,TRBV5-1,CASHLGDESTEAFF,TGCGCCAGCCACCTGGGCGATGAAAGCACTGAAGCTTTCTTT
NA,NA,TRBJ1-3,TRBV7-2,CASSFYGVGNTIYF,TGTGCCAGCAGCTTCTATGGAGTTGGAAACACCATATATTTT
few,TRBD2,TRBJ2-1,TRBV24-1,CATSSSGLAGSSYNEQFF,TGTGCCACCAGCTCCTCAGGACTAGCGGGAAGCTCCTACAATGAGCAGTTCTTC
NA,NA,TRBJ1-2,TRBV4-2,CASSQAAQGENYGYTF,TGTGCCAGCAGCCAAGCTGCCCAGGGCGAAAACTATGGCTACACCTTC
NA,TRBD2,TRBJ2-7,TRBV11-2,CASSAGGEQYF,TGTGCCAGCAGCGCGGGGGGCGAGCAGTACTTC
NA,TRBD2,TRBJ2-1,TRBV2,CAGTAGGPYNEQFF,TGTGCCGGAACAGCGGGGGGACCCTACAATGAGCAGTTCTTC
NA,NA,TRBJ1-4,TRBV15,CATSRESDFGEKLFF,TGTGCCACCAGCAGAGAATCGGACTTTGGCGAAAAACTGTTTTTT
NA,NA,TRBJ1-1,TRBV4-1,CASSPWTEKMNTEAFF,TGCGCCAGCAGCCCTTGGACAGAGAAAATGAACACTGAAGCTTTCTTT
NA,NA,TRBJ1-1,TRBV19,CASSITGRGTEAFF,TGTGCCAGTAGTATCACGGGAAGAGGCACTGAAGCTTTCTTT
NA,TRBD1,TRBJ1-5,TRBV2,CASGQGAGNQPQHF,TGTGCCAGTGGACAGGGGGCCGGCAATCAGCCCCAGCATTTT
NA,TRBD1,TRBJ2-5,TRBV27,CASSSPGQGVETQYF,TGTGCCAGCAGTTCCCCAGGACAGGGGGTAGAGACCCAGTACTTC
few,NA,TRBJ1-5,TRBV19,CASSIRVGGGNQPQHF,TGTGCCAGTAGTATAAGGGTCGGGGGGGGAAATCAGCCCCAGCATTTT
NA,NA,TRBJ1-6,TRBV11-2,CASRSWEQGRSPLHF,TGTGCCAGCAGATCTTGGGAGCAGGGGCGATCACCCCTCCACTTT
NA,TRBD1,TRBJ1-1,TRBV19,CASSDRGDSEAFF,TGTGCCAGTAGTGACAGGGGCGACTCTGAAGCTTTCTTT
NA,NA,TRBJ1-5,TRBV4-1,CASSQEGGGGSNQPQHF,TGCGCCAGCAGCCAGGAGGGGGGGGGAGGTAGCAATCAGCCCCAGCATTTT
NA,TRBD1,TRBJ1-2,TRBV29-1,CSGAPGTGFGYTF,TGCAGCGGTGCACCCGGGACAGGTTTTGGCTACACCTTC
NA,NA,TRBJ1-1,TRBV7-9,CASSLASGVTEAFF,TGTGCCAGCAGCTTAGCATCGGGGGTCACTGAAGCTTTCTTT